The source of this T cell receptor beta chain is a study of Graves' ophthalmopathy and Graves' hyperthyroidism. In the study overall: Peripheral blood was gathered at first diagnosis, ahead of any treatment whatsoever.

Amplification from RNA transcripts yielded the TCR beta CDR3 regions. HTBI primers served in a first-round RT-PCR, which a second-round multiplex PCR followed. Using its own MiXCR run on the multiplex PCR reads, TCRdb lists one record per CDR3 protein. The sample lists over 450,000 distinct CDR3 sequences; roughly an eighth were seen once. Deletions cut 3 bases from V and 0 bases from J, with 5 bases between. CDR3 length: 13 amino acids. CDR1 and CDR2 (germline): MNHNS, SASEGT. This clonotype was recorded at least ten times. The TCR was taken from a woman aged 25 to 39 with Graves' ophthalmopathy. Sample: blood. The V and J genes are TRBV6-1 and TRBJ1-1, with D possibly being TRBD1 (5 bases). This CDR3 reads CASSETVNTEAFF. The DNA of the CDR3 is TGTGCCAGCAGTGAGACAGTGAACACTGAAGCTTTCTTT.